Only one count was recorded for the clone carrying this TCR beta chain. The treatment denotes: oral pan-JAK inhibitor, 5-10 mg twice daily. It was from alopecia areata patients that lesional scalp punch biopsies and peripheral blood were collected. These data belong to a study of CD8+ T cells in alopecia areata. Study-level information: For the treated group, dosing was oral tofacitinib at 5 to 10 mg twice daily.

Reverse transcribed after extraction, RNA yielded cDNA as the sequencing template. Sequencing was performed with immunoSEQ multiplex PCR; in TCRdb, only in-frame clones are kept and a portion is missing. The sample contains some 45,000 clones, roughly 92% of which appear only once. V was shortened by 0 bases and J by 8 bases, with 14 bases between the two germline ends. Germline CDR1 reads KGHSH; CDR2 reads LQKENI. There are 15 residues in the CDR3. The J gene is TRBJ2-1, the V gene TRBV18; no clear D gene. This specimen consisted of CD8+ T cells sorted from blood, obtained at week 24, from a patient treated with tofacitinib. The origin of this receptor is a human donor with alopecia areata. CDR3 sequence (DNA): TGTGCCAGCTCACCACCGGGAACGTTGTCGGATGAGCAGTTCTTC. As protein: CASSPPGTLSDEQFF.